The rows below give T cell receptor beta chains drawn from one sample of a study of vaccination and CD4 T cells after COVID-19. TCRdb itself ran the PCR reads through MiXCR, one entry per CDR3 protein. The table lists some 16,000 distinct CDR3 sequences, roughly 51% of them singletons. Their specific antigens are unknown. This material consisted of cultured CD4+ T cells from blood, taken after SARS-CoV-2 vaccination. The receptors originated from a human donor with COVID-19. The CDR3 runs from the conserved cysteine through the conserved F or W. D genes are given only for firm matches. Clone size is not always given. Where it is, it says once, few, many or a class for expanded clones.

>TRBV5-6|TRBJ1-2|TRBD1|.
CASSLDNRGAYGYTF
TGTGCCAGCAGCTTGGACAACAGGGGTGCCTATGGCTACACCTTC
>TRBV20-1|TRBJ1-5|.|.
CSARENNQPQHF
TGCAGTGCTAGGGAAAACAATCAGCCCCAGCATTTT
>TRBV19|TRBJ1-1|TRBD1|.
CASSAGTGGAGTEAFF
TGTGCCAGTAGTGCCGGGACAGGGGGCGCGGGTACTGAAGCTTTCTTT
>TRBV7-9|TRBJ1-1|.|.
CASSLGTENTEAFF
TGTGCCAGCAGCTTAGGAACAGAGAACACTGAAGCTTTCTTT
>TRBV20-1|TRBJ1-5|TRBD1|.
CSARIPGQGGIRPQHF
TGCAGTGCTCGAATCCCTGGACAGGGCGGGATCAGGCCCCAGCATTTT
>TRBV7-8|TRBJ2-1|.|.
CASSSPRAQNEQFF
TGTGCCAGCAGCTCCCCCCGGGCCCAGAATGAGCAGTTCTTC
>TRBV12-3/TRBV12-4|TRBJ1-2|TRBD1|.
CASSRRQGHSYGYTF
TGTGCCAGCAGCCGCCGACAGGGGCACAGCTATGGCTACACCTTC
>TRBV7-9|TRBJ2-3|.|.
CASSYGLRTDTQYF
TGTGCCAGCAGCTACGGACTACGCACAGATACGCAGTATTTT
>TRBV6-1|TRBJ2-5|TRBD1|.
CASSHGQGAQGETQYF
TGTGCCAGCAGTCACGGACAGGGGGCGCAGGGGGAGACCCAGTACTTC
>TRBV20-1|TRBJ2-5|.|few
CSATDMGPRETQYF
TGCAGTGCGACCGACATGGGCCCTCGGGAGACCCAGTACTTC
>TRBV20-1|TRBJ1-3|.|few
CSASKDATGNTIYF
TGCAGTGCATCGAAGGATGCAACTGGAAACACCATATATTTT
>TRBV7-6|TRBJ1-3|.|.
CASSKDTAPNTIYF
TGTGCCAGCAGCAAAGACACGGCCCCTAACACCATATATTTT
>TRBV6-1|TRBJ1-3|.|few
CASSEGTYSGNTIYF
TGTGCCAGCAGTGAAGGGACTTACTCTGGAAACACCATATATTTT
>TRBV6-1|TRBJ2-5|TRBD2|.
CASSPGGPQETQYF
TGTGCCAGCAGCCCGGGGGGGCCCCAAGAGACCCAGTACTTC
>TRBV7-2|TRBJ2-3|.|.
CASSLGRPSTDTQYF
TGTGCCAGCAGCTTAGGACGCCCCAGCACAGATACGCAGTATTTT
>TRBV19|TRBJ1-1|TRBD1|.
CASSPGQAMNTEAFF
TGTGCCAGTAGTCCGGGACAGGCCATGAACACTGAAGCTTTCTTT
>TRBV27|TRBJ2-7|.|.
CASSLFRGPYEQYF
TGTGCCAGCAGTTTATTCAGGGGCCCCTACGAGCAGTACTTC
>TRBV20-1|TRBJ2-3|TRBD2|.
CSARDSGGADTQYF
TGCAGTGCTAGAGATTCCGGGGGGGCAGATACGCAGTATTTT
>TRBV10-3|TRBJ1-5|.|.
CAISEGGASNQPQHF
TGTGCCATCAGTGAGGGAGGGGCAAGCAATCAGCCCCAGCATTTT
>TRBV4-1|TRBJ2-2|.|.
CASSQGPGTPLANTGELFF
TGCGCCAGCAGCCAAGGACCCGGGACCCCACTCGCGAACACCGGGGAGCTGTTTTTT
>TRBV6-5|TRBJ1-5|.|.
CASSYSSGGNQPQHF
TGTGCCAGCAGTTACTCTTCAGGGGGCAATCAGCCCCAGCATTTT
>TRBV29-1|TRBJ1-2|.|.
CSVSGLRDGYTF
TGCAGCGTCTCAGGGCTTCGGGATGGCTACACCTTC
>TRBV6-1|TRBJ2-3|.|.
CASRENADTQYF
TGTGCCAGCAGGGAGAATGCAGATACGCAGTATTTT
>TRBV7-2|TRBJ1-6|TRBD1|.
CASRYVGQAAPLNNSPLHF
TGTGCCAGCAGGTATGTGGGACAGGCCGCCCCACTGAATAATTCACCCCTCCACTTT
>TRBV6-5|TRBJ1-5|TRBD1|few
CASSYGRGPGQPQHF
TGTGCCAGCAGTTACGGCAGGGGGCCGGGGCAGCCCCAGCATTTT
>TRBV12-3/TRBV12-4|TRBJ2-6|.|.
CASRYRPSTNVLTF
TGTGCCAGCAGATATCGTCCCTCCACCAACGTCCTGACTTTC
>TRBV19|TRBJ1-1|.|.
CASAVNTEAFF
TGTGCCAGTGCGGTGAACACTGAAGCTTTCTTT
>TRBV20-1|TRBJ2-3|TRBD2|few
CSALPGLAYTDTQYF
TGCAGTGCTCTCCCGGGACTAGCATACACAGATACGCAGTATTTT
>TRBV19|TRBJ1-5|TRBD1|.
CASGDRGHQPQHF
TGTGCCAGCGGGGACAGGGGGCATCAGCCCCAGCATTTT
>TRBV29-1|TRBJ1-2|.|.
CSVESGAEHYGYTF
TGCAGCGTTGAATCGGGGGCCGAACACTATGGCTACACCTTC
>TRBV28|TRBJ2-2|TRBD2|.
CASITSWTSGGQNTGELFF
TGTGCCAGCATCACATCTTGGACTAGCGGGGGACAGAACACCGGGGAGCTGTTTTTT
>TRBV25-1|TRBJ2-3|.|once
CASSDGGTDTQYF
TGTGCCAGCAGTGACGGGGGCACAGATACGCAGTATTTT
>TRBV12-3/TRBV12-4|TRBJ2-1|TRBD2|.
CASRKSGGSYNEQFF
TGTGCCAGCAGGAAAAGCGGGGGCTCCTACAATGAGCAGTTCTTC
>TRBV18|TRBJ2-5|.|.
CASSGPEGETQYF
TGTGCCAGCTCGGGACCGGAGGGGGAGACCCAGTACTTC
>TRBV20-1|TRBJ1-5|TRBD1|.
CSASNPGGLDSNQPQHF
TGCAGTGCGTCAAATCCAGGGGGCTTGGATAGCAATCAGCCCCAGCATTTT
>TRBV15|TRBJ1-1|.|.
CATSRRPASVTEAFF
TGTGCCACCAGCAGGAGACCGGCCTCAGTCACTGAAGCTTTCTTT
>TRBV18|TRBJ2-7|TRBD1|.
CASSLGQGRYEQYF
TGTGCCAGCTCACTGGGACAGGGTAGGTACGAGCAGTACTTC
>TRBV7-2|TRBJ2-7|.|.
CASSLFSYEQYF
TGTGCCAGCAGCTTATTCTCCTACGAGCAGTACTTC
>TRBV15|TRBJ2-5|.|.
CATSRGGAEETQYF
TGTGCCACCAGCAGGGGGGGGGCGGAAGAGACCCAGTACTTC
>TRBV19|TRBJ2-2|.|few
CASTLGSNTGELFF
TGTGCCAGTACATTGGGCTCGAACACCGGGGAGCTGTTTTTT